Listed below are T cell receptor beta chains from one sample, sequenced in a study of shared clonotypes between healthy human individuals. Produced via immunoSEQ multiplex PCR; TCRdb's table is partial and in-frame only. The sample has a few million clones, approximately 93% seen once; the top ten hold about 0.39%. Material for sequencing was naive CD4+ T cells from PBMCs. The receptors come from a man younger than 35 in good health. Some clones in this sample may be carry-over from other donors' samples. Both conserved end residues are part of each CDR3. A D gene is named only where the DNA matches it firmly. Only part of the rows carry a size: once, few, many, or a class if the clone is expanded.

V gene	J gene	clone size	D gene	CDR3 protein	CDR3 DNA
TRBV29-1	TRBJ2-5	.	.	CSLTGYLQETQYF	TGCAGCCTCACGGGGTACCTCCAAGAGACCCAGTACTTC
TRBV28	TRBJ1-1	few	.	CASSNLPNTEAFF	TGTGCCAGCAGCAATCTGCCGAACACTGAAGCTTTCTTT
TRBV6-5	TRBJ2-1	once	TRBD2	CASRRDYEGNEQFF	TGTGCCAGCAGGAGGGACTACGAAGGCAATGAGCAGTTCTTC
TRBV5-1	TRBJ2-3	.	.	CASSLNGRTDTQYF	TGCGCCAGCAGCTTAAATGGGCGCACAGATACGCAGTATTTT
TRBV28	TRBJ2-7	.	.	CASGRYEQYF	TGTGCCAGCGGACGTTACGAGCAGTACTTC
TRBV5-4	TRBJ2-2	.	TRBD1	CASSQGQGVDTGELFF	TGTGCCAGCAGCCAGGGACAGGGGGTAGACACCGGGGAGCTGTTTTTT
TRBV28	TRBJ2-7	.	TRBD1	CASRFRERGLEQYF	TGTGCCAGCAGATTCCGTGAAAGGGGGCTCGAGCAGTACTTC
TRBV28	TRBJ1-5	.	.	CASSLSSRGNQPQHF	TGTGCCAGCAGTTTATCCTCTAGGGGCAATCAGCCCCAGCATTTT
TRBV9	TRBJ2-2	.	.	CASSAGIANTGELFF	TGTGCCAGCAGCGCAGGGATTGCGAACACCGGGGAGCTGTTTTTT
TRBV28	TRBJ1-6	.	TRBD1	CASRLAGQGDSPLHF	TGTGCCAGCAGACTTGCGGGACAGGGGGATTCACCCCTCCACTTT
TRBV19	TRBJ1-4	.	.	CASTPWQGKGKLFF	TGTGCCAGTACCCCCTGGCAGGGGAAAGGAAAACTGTTTTTT
TRBV11-2	TRBJ2-7	.	TRBD2	CASSLESSGAYEQYF	TGTGCCAGCAGCTTAGAGTCTAGCGGAGCCTACGAGCAGTACTTC
TRBV29-1	TRBJ2-1	.	.	CSVPGWAKPYNEQFF	TGCAGCGTCCCAGGATGGGCCAAACCATACAATGAGCAGTTCTTC
TRBV18	TRBJ2-1	.	TRBD2	CASSPPTLAGVPNEQFF	TGTGCCAGCTCACCACCAACCCTAGCGGGAGTCCCCAATGAGCAGTTCTTC
TRBV6-1	TRBJ1-1	.	.	CASSEDGFWNTEAFF	TGTGCCAGCAGTGAAGACGGCTTTTGGAACACTGAAGCTTTCTTT
TRBV5-4	TRBJ2-1	.	.	CASSPPGAGSNEQFF	TGTGCCAGCAGCCCGCCGGGGGCAGGATCCAATGAGCAGTTCTTC
TRBV5-1	TRBJ2-5	.	.	CASSTNKETQYF	TGCGCCAGCAGCACCAATAAAGAGACCCAGTACTTC
TRBV7-2	TRBJ1-5	few	.	CASSLTNQPQHF	TGTGCCAGCAGCTTAACCAATCAGCCCCAGCATTTT
TRBV9	TRBJ2-3	.	TRBD1	CASSQRGQGASDTQYF	TGTGCCAGCAGCCAGAGGGGCCAGGGGGCATCAGATACGCAGTATTTT
TRBV27	TRBJ2-1	.	.	CASTQTRGNNEQFF	TGTGCCAGCACCCAAACCCGAGGGAACAATGAGCAGTTCTTC
TRBV5-1	TRBJ1-1	.	TRBD1	CASSITGTGGRDTEAFF	TGCGCCAGCAGCATTACCGGGACAGGGGGTCGGGACACTGAAGCTTTCTTT
TRBV29-1	TRBJ2-3	.	TRBD2	CSVRGLASTDTQYF	TGCAGCGTTAGAGGACTAGCGAGCACAGATACGCAGTATTTT
TRBV7-2	TRBJ2-1	.	.	CASSLAPRLDEQFF	TGTGCCAGCAGCTTAGCGCCGCGGCTTGATGAGCAGTTCTTC
TRBV27	TRBJ2-3	once	.	CASSTRTDTQYF	TGTGCCAGCAGTACAAGGACAGATACGCAGTATTTT
TRBV29-1	TRBJ1-1	.	.	CSVERRQANTEAFF	TGCAGCGTTGAACGACGGCAAGCGAACACTGAAGCTTTCTTT
TRBV19	TRBJ2-2	once	.	CASCGSNTGELFF	TGTGCCAGTTGCGGCTCGAACACCGGGGAGCTGTTTTTT
TRBV28	TRBJ2-7	.	TRBD1	CASSDRGYEQYF	TGTGCCAGCAGTGACAGGGGCTACGAGCAGTACTTC
TRBV25-1	TRBJ2-5	.	.	CASSDSLAGETQYF	TGTGCCAGCAGTGACTCGCTAGCAGGGGAGACCCAGTACTTC
TRBV28	TRBJ1-5	.	TRBD1	CASSLGQGYQPQHF	TGTGCCAGCAGTCTCGGACAGGGGTATCAGCCCCAGCATTTT
TRBV28	TRBJ2-1	.	TRBD2	CASTTGGSSSYNEQFF	TGTGCCAGCACCACCGGGGGGTCGAGCTCCTACAATGAGCAGTTCTTC
TRBV6-6	TRBJ1-4	.	.	CASSPGVRTDHEKLFF	TGTGCCAGCAGTCCTGGGGTTAGGACAGACCATGAAAAACTGTTTTTT
TRBV7-3	TRBJ1-1	.	.	CASSAYSGEAFF	TGTGCCAGCAGCGCATATTCTGGTGAAGCTTTCTTT
TRBV11-2	TRBJ1-2	.	.	CASSSRHGYTF	TGTGCCAGCAGTTCTCGGCATGGCTACACCTTC
TRBV28	TRBJ2-3	once	TRBD2	CASNPPGLGGDTQYF	TGTGCCAGCAATCCTCCAGGACTGGGGGGGGATACGCAGTATTTT
TRBV4-2	TRBJ2-2	.	.	CASSQNTAGTGELFF	TGTGCCAGCAGCCAGAACACGGCCGGGACCGGGGAGCTGTTTTTT
TRBV2	TRBJ1-5	.	TRBD1	CASSETGPNQPQHF	TGTGCCAGCAGTGAGACAGGGCCTAATCAGCCCCAGCATTTT
TRBV5-4	TRBJ1-1	.	TRBD1	CASSFPGQENTEAFF	TGTGCCAGCAGCTTTCCCGGACAGGAGAACACTGAAGCTTTCTTT